This passage covers 24 T cell receptor beta chains from one sample sequenced in a study of human T cells and chemical hapten exposure (dated by TCRdb to 2020 to 2022). Library creation used RACE. Sequencing used a NextSeq 500. TCRdb redid the processing of the public reads, applying fastp at Q25 and MiXCR, and retained in-frame beta chains. Merged by CDR3 protein, the rows form single entries marked with the most common genes and DNA. For this sample the table gives around 260,000 distinct CDR3 sequences, of which 8.6% were detected only once. The ten biggest clones cover 2% to 3% of the sample. What the time point label conveys for this sample: pre-sensitization, week 0. This specimen's treatment or condition label, interpreted: therapeutic diphenylcyclopropenone sensitization with weekly scalp DPC. This specimen consisted of whole blood, obtained in connection with sensitization to the hapten diphenylcyclopropenone (DPC). The source is a woman aged 40-49 years with alopecia areata. Some clones in this sample may be carry-over from other donors' samples.

This clonotype has a count of ten or more. The gene calls are TRBV5-1 and TRBJ2-3; a possible D gene is TRBD2 (6 bases). CDR1 and CDR2 from the germline V gene are SGHRS and YFSETQ. Trimming pared 4 bases from V and 0 bases from J, leaving 18 bases between. The CDR3 length is 17 residues. CDR3 DNA: TGCGCCAGCAGCGCCAAGCCCCGCGGGATTAGCACAGATACGCAGTATTTT. Translation: CASSAKPRGISTDTQYF.

This clonotype has only a few counts. V is TRBV9 and J is TRBJ1-6; 8 nucleotides agree with TRBD1. This CDR3 has 14 residues. V was clipped by 1 base and J by 7 bases; unmatched bases: 1. Germline CDR1 reads SGDLS; CDR2 reads YYNGEE. The CDR3, as DNA: TGTGCCAGCAGCGTACGGACAGGGAATTCACCCCTCCACTTT. Translation: CASSVRTGNSPLHF.

This clonotype was seen only a few times. The V gene is TRBV20-1, the J gene TRBJ2-3; 9 bases match TRBD1. With V trimmed by 5 bases and J by 4 bases, 10 bases remained unmatched. The germline gives CDR1 DFQATT, CDR2 SNEGSKA (reference sequence). CDR3 length equals 15 residues. For the CDR3, the DNA is TGCAGTGCTGGCTCGAACAGGGGGCCGTCAGATACGCAGTATTTT. Its translation is CSAGSNRGPSDTQYF.

This clonotype was seen a few times. The chain couples TRBV7-9 to TRBJ2-5; D remains unclear. Trimming cost V 2 bases and J 3 bases, with 7 bases left between them. There are 13 residues in the CDR3. CDR1 is SEHNR, CDR2 FQNEAQ, per germline (reference sequence). The DNA of the CDR3 is TGTGCCAGCAGCTTACACACAGAAGAGACCCAGTACTTC. Translated: CASSLHTEETQYF.

This clonotype was found a few times. DNA for the CDR3: TGTGCCAGCAGTTCGGCACAAAATGAAAAACTGTTTTTT. Encoded protein: CASSSAQNEKLFF. The V and J genes are TRBV28 and TRBJ1-4; the D is unclear. The CDR3 extends over 13 amino acids. CDR1 is MDHEN and CDR2 is SYDVKM in the germline V gene. The ends were cut back, 4 bases at V and 5 bases at J, with 8 bases in the middle.

This chain joins TRBV20-1 and TRBJ2-2; D is unresolved. CDR1 and CDR2 from the germline V gene are DFQATT and SNEGSKA (reference sequence). The CDR3 runs to 12 residues. CDR3: CRPGANTGELFF. CDR3 sequence (DNA): TGCAGGCCGGGTGCGAACACCGGGGAGCTGTTTTTT.

This clonotype was seen a few times. The germline gene is not matched at one end of the junction; a read error may be the cause. This rearrangement joins TRBV20-1 to TRBJ1-5; D not certain. The germline V gene encodes CDR1 DFQATT and CDR2 SNEGSKA (reference sequence). This CDR3 is 14 amino acids long. The CDR3 protein is CSAREPGSDQPQHF. In DNA, the CDR3 is TGCAGTGCTAGAGAACCGGGTAGCGATCAGCCCCAGCATTTT.

This clonotype was picked up many times. This chain links TRBV29-1 with TRBJ1-1, with 10 positions matching TRBD1. The germline V gene has CDR1 SQVTM and CDR2 ANQGSEA. Trimming cost V 6 bases and J 0 bases; bases outside gene matches: 4. The CDR3 has 14 residues. Here the CDR3 DNA reads TGCAGCGTCGGGACAGGGGTTATGAACACTGAAGCTTTCTTT. Its protein is CSVGTGVMNTEAFF.

The V call is TRBV7-3, the J call TRBJ1-1, with 7 positions matching TRBD1. This CDR3 contains 13 residues. Losses at the gene ends were 3 bases for V and 6 bases for J; bases not matched to a gene: 4. CDR1 and CDR2 from the germline V gene are SGHTA and FQGTGA. The CDR3 sequence: CASSFNRGSEAFF. The CDR3 coding sequence is TGTGCCAGCAGCTTTAACAGGGGATCTGAAGCTTTCTTT.

Many counts were recorded for this clonotype. The chain links TRBV5-1 to TRBJ2-5; D unclear. Trimming shortened V by 1 base and J by 5 bases, and 9 bases separated the two germline ends. The V gene's germline CDR1 is SGHRS and CDR2 YFSETQ. The CDR3 loop spans 13 amino acids. The DNA for the CDR3 is TGCGCCAGCAGCTTGAGTATGGGGGAGACCCAGTACTTC. It yields the protein CASSLSMGETQYF.

With respect to this clonotype: Its ends do not fully match the called genes, so a read error is possible. The chain links TRBV7-7 to TRBJ2-3, with TRBD2 matching 11 bases. This CDR3 region has 16 residues. The V gene's germline CDR1 is SSHAT and CDR2 FNYEAQ (reference sequence). CDR3 amino acids: CASSLIAGGPTDTQYF. The CDR3 coding sequence is TGTGCTAGCAGCTTGATAGCGGGAGGGCCGACAGATACGCAGTATTTT. The entire variable domain, with the rest obtained from reference TRBV7-7 and TRBJ2-3, is as follows: GAGVSQSPRYKVTKRGQDVTLRCDPISSHATLYWYQQALGQGPEFLTYFNYEAQPDKSGLPSDRFSAERPEGSISTLTIQRTEQRDSAMYRCASSLIAGGPTDTQYFGPGTRLTVL.

Many counts were recorded for this clonotype. The chain employs TRBV12-3 or TRBV12-4 and TRBJ1-2, with 8 bases lining up with TRBD1. The CDR3 extends over 14 amino acids. Unmatched junction bases numbered 4, after V lost 5 bases and J lost 2 bases. The CDR3 DNA sequence: TGTGCCAGCAGTCTCTACAGGGGGAACTATGGCTACACCTTC. As protein: CASSLYRGNYGYTF.

The genes are TRBV12-3 or TRBV12-4 and TRBJ1-5; D perhaps matches TRBD1 (5 bases). Trimming pared 1 base from V and 6 bases from J, leaving 10 bases between. There are 14 residues in the CDR3. CDR3 sequence: CASSLGAQGQPQHF. The CDR3 nucleotides are TGTGCCAGCAGTTTAGGGGCCCAGGGTCAGCCCCAGCATTTT.

This chain links TRBV6-2 or TRBV6-3 with TRBJ2-3; either TRBD1 or TRBD2 may supply D (6 bases each). The length of the CDR3 is 14 residues. Looked up from germline, CDR1 is MNHEY and CDR2 is SVGEGT. The V end lost 7 bases, the J end lost 4 bases, and 15 bases lay between the germline ends. CDR3 DNA sequence: TGTGCCAGCACCGGACTGGGGGGCGCAGATACGCAGTATTTT. Translation: CASTGLGGADTQYF.

This clonotype was counted ten times or more. This chain uses TRBV27 with TRBJ1-2, with unresolved D. V was cut by 2 bases and J by 6 bases, with 10 bases left in between. Looked up from germline, CDR1 is MNHEY and CDR2 is SMNVEV (reference sequence). The CDR3 is made up of 13 amino acids. For the CDR3, the DNA is TGTGCCAGCAGTTTAGCGGGGTTTGATGGCTACACCTTC. This encodes CASSLAGFDGYTF.

This clonotype showed up just a few times. This chain uses TRBV6-2 or TRBV6-3 with TRBJ2-2; D uncertain. The germline V gene encodes CDR1 MNHEY and CDR2 SVGEGT. V shed 4 bases and J shed 0 bases, with 9 bases lying between them. The CDR3 loop spans 15 amino acids. The DNA for the CDR3 is TGTGCCAGCAGTTCGATTAGCCCGAACACCGGGGAGCTGTTTTTT. Amino acids: CASSSISPNTGELFF.

This clonotype showed up just a few times. The chain has TRBV4-1 and TRBJ1-5, with a possible D match to TRBD1 (5 bases). The CDR3 is 18 residues long. The V gene's germline CDR1 is MGHRA and CDR2 YSYEKL. V gave up 0 bases and J gave up 0 bases, with 15 bases separating them. The CDR3 here is CASSQELWGGSSNQPQHF. In DNA, the CDR3 is TGCGCCAGCAGCCAAGAGTTGTGGGGCGGGAGTAGCAATCAGCCCCAGCATTTT.

The chain recombines TRBV20-1 with TRBJ2-5; 13 nucleotides align to TRBD2. The CDR3 contains 17 residues. CDR1 and CDR2 (germline): DFQATT, SNEGSKA (reference sequence). V gave up 0 bases and J gave up 9 bases; unmatched junction bases: 13. CDR3 nucleotide sequence: TGCAGTGCTAGAGATAGACTAGCGGGAGGCCCCCAGGGTTCCCAGTACTTC. This sequence encodes CSARDRLAGGPQGSQYF.

The chain uses TRBV7-2 and TRBJ2-5, with D tentatively TRBD1 (5 bases). V lost 3 bases to trimming and J lost 1 base, with 12 bases between them. Germline CDR1 reads SGHTA; CDR2 reads FQGNSA. This CDR3 contains 15 residues. The CDR3 reads CASSLGLTIQETQYF. CDR3 bases: TGTGCCAGCAGCTTGGGGCTGACGATCCAAGAGACCCAGTACTTC.

This clonotype came up a few times. The chain employs TRBV7-9 and TRBJ2-1; 9 positions agree with TRBD1. Losses at the gene ends were 4 bases for V and 8 bases for J; bases not matched to a gene: 12. The germline gives CDR1 SEHNR, CDR2 FQNEAQ (reference sequence). The CDR3 sequence is 16 residues long. The DNA of the CDR3 is TGTGCCAGCAGCTCACCGGACAGGGGCCGGTCGGATGAGCAGTTCTTC. As protein: CASSSPDRGRSDEQFF.

This clonotype was counted at least ten times. The V call is TRBV7-2, the J call TRBJ2-3; D remains ambiguous. Germline CDR1 is SGHTA and CDR2 is FQGNSA. Trimming cost V 1 base and J 2 bases, with 7 bases left between them. The CDR3 has 14 residues. The CDR3 bases are TGTGCCAGCAGCTTAGGGTTCCCCACAGATACGCAGTATTTT. It translates to CASSLGFPTDTQYF.

This clonotype was seen a handful of times. The CDR3 nucleotides are TGCGCCAGCAGCCCCGCGGGAGGGCTTTACACCGGGGAGCTGTTTTTT. This sequence encodes CASSPAGGLYTGELFF. The chain joins TRBV5-1 to TRBJ2-2; 9 bases map to TRBD2. The CDR3 loop spans 16 amino acids. Germline assignment: CDR1 SGHRS and CDR2 YFSETQ. V shed 4 bases, J shed 3 bases, and the junction held 7 bases outside the gene matches.

This clonotype showed up many times. This CDR3 is CASSDTPVVSNYGYTF. The CDR3 DNA is TGTGCCAGCAGTGACACGCCGGTCGTCTCTAACTATGGCTACACCTTC. The chain has TRBV2 and TRBJ1-2, with no clear D. There are 16 residues in the CDR3. The germline V gene encodes CDR1 SNHLY and CDR2 FYNNEI. Between the trimmed V and J ends, which lost 3 bases and 0 bases, there was a span of 14 bases.

The gene calls are TRBV3-1 and TRBJ2-1; D is unresolved. Trimming took 1 base from V and 8 from J, leaving 15 bases between them. The CDR3 is 15 residues long. Germline CDR1 reads LGHDT; CDR2 reads YNNKEL (reference sequence). This CDR3 is CASSQVRVVRDEQFF. In DNA form, the CDR3 reads TGTGCCAGCAGCCAAGTAAGGGTAGTACGCGATGAGCAGTTCTTC.